This is a list of T cell receptor beta chains from one sample in a study of blood T cell repertoires in COVID-19. Repertoires were generated with immunoSEQ multiplex PCR, while TCRdb's copy carries only in-frame clones and drops some. In the table there are 250,000 to 350,000 clones, approximately 91% of which are singletons. The sequenced material came from peripheral blood. These receptors came from a woman in her thirties with COVID-19, enrolled during active disease. CDR3s include the opening cysteine and the closing phenylalanine or tryptophan. The D gene is left open where the match is weak. Rows may omit the clone size; those that give it use once, few, many or a size class.

>once|TRBD1|TRBJ2-2|TRBV30
CAWSRDRVNTGELFF
TGTGCCTGGAGTAGAGACAGGGTAAACACCGGGGAGCTGTTTTTT
>NA|TRBD2|TRBJ2-2|TRBV7-3
CASSRTGLAGLNTGELFF
TGTGCCAGCAGCCGAACTGGGCTAGCGGGGCTGAACACCGGGGAGCTGTTTTTT
>NA|TRBD1|TRBJ1-6|TRBV6-5
CASRIGQGLSSPLHF
TGTGCCAGCAGGATCGGACAGGGACTCAGCTCACCCCTCCACTTT
>NA|TRBD1|TRBJ1-6|TRBV6-6
CASSYAPGGGSPLHF
TGTGCCAGCAGTTACGCCCCAGGGGGCGGTTCACCCCTCCACTTT
>NA|NA|TRBJ2-1|TRBV6-1
CASSLERYNEQFF
TGTGCCAGCAGTCTAGAGCGCTACAATGAGCAGTTCTTC
>NA|TRBD1|TRBJ1-1|TRBV18
CASSPMGQGSEAFF
TGTGCCAGCTCACCAATGGGACAGGGGAGTGAAGCTTTCTTT
>NA|NA|TRBJ2-1|TRBV28
CASSLPEGLYNEQFF
TGTGCCAGCAGCCTACCGGAGGGCCTTTACAATGAGCAGTTCTTC
>NA|NA|TRBJ1-5|TRBV30
CAWSSRTEEYQPQHF
TGTGCCTGGAGTTCCCGGACGGAGGAATATCAGCCCCAGCATTTT
>few|TRBD1|TRBJ2-1|TRBV28
CASRPTGGNEQFF
TGTGCCAGCAGACCAACAGGGGGCAATGAGCAGTTCTTC
>NA|TRBD2|TRBJ2-1|TRBV4-2
CASSQTVLAGSEQFF
TGTGCCAGCAGCCAAACGGTTCTAGCGGGGAGTGAGCAGTTCTTC
>once|TRBD1|TRBJ2-1|TRBV18
CASSPGQGYEQFF
TGTGCCAGCTCACCGGGACAGGGCTATGAGCAGTTCTTC
>NA|TRBD1|TRBJ1-1|TRBV7-6
CASSLGGQMNTEAFF
TGTGCCAGCAGCTTAGGGGGACAGATGAACACTGAAGCTTTCTTT
>NA|NA|TRBJ1-1|TRBV5-1
CASSLVVNTEAFF
TGCGCCAGCAGCTTGGTAGTGAACACTGAAGCTTTCTTT
>few|TRBD2|TRBJ2-1|TRBV28
CASSPSGGSYNEQFF
TGTGCCAGCAGCCCTAGCGGGGGCTCCTACAATGAGCAGTTCTTC
>NA|NA|TRBJ1-6|TRBV30
CAWQGNRNSPLHF
TGTGCCTGGCAGGGCAACCGTAATTCACCCCTCCACTTT
>NA|NA|TRBJ2-7|TRBV3-1/TRBV3-2
CASSQGKGRTFEQYF
TGTGCCAGCAGCCAAGGCAAGGGGAGGACGTTCGAGCAGTACTTC
>NA|TRBD1|TRBJ2-7|TRBV7-9
CASSTSNPRDRKIYEQYF
TGTGCCAGCAGCACTTCGAATCCCCGGGACAGGAAAATCTACGAGCAGTACTTC
>NA|NA|TRBJ1-4|TRBV10-3
CAISESGRSVSGSEKLFF
TGTGCCATCAGTGAGTCCGGGAGGTCCGTCTCCGGCAGTGAAAAACTGTTTTTT
>NA|TRBD1|TRBJ1-5|TRBV19
CASSVRDRVYSNQPQHF
TGTGCCAGTAGTGTCCGGGACAGGGTATATAGCAATCAGCCCCAGCATTTT
>NA|NA|TRBJ2-7|TRBV6-5
CASTLEGGSYEQYF
TGTGCCAGCACGTTGGAGGGAGGCTCCTACGAGCAGTACTTC
>NA|NA|TRBJ1-2|TRBV19
CASSIGLGQLGYGYTF
TGTGCCAGTAGTATTGGATTGGGGCAGTTAGGCTATGGCTACACCTTC
>NA|TRBD2|TRBJ2-1|TRBV27
CASRTTSGSFNEQFF
TGTGCCAGCAGGACGACTAGCGGGAGTTTCAATGAGCAGTTCTTC
>NA|NA|TRBJ1-2|TRBV9
CASSVGGSTNYGYTF
TGTGCCAGCAGCGTAGGGGGCAGCACAAACTATGGCTACACCTTC
>NA|NA|TRBJ1-1|TRBV6-5
CASSQRQNTEAFF
TGTGCCAGCAGTCAACGACAGAACACTGAAGCTTTCTTT